Listed below are T cell receptor beta chains from one sample, sequenced in a study of T cell responses to AZD1222 COVID-19 vaccine. This table comes from immunoSEQ multiplex PCR, and its TCRdb copy is limited to in-frame clones, with some not included. The repertoire holds about 180,000 clones, with approximately 94% as singletons. Sequenced material: peripheral blood, taken 28 days after the second AZD1222 dose. The receptors derive from an adult who received the AZD1222 COVID-19 vaccine. CDR3s include the opening cysteine and the closing phenylalanine or tryptophan. The D gene is left open where the match is weak. Not all rows give a size; the values are once, few, many and, for expanded clones, a class.

CDR3 length | J gene | D gene | V gene | clone size | CDR3 protein | CDR3 DNA
14 | TRBJ1-1 | TRBD1 | TRBV7-9 | . | CASSFTGGNTEAFF | TGTGCCAGCAGCTTTACAGGGGGGAACACTGAAGCTTTCTTT
13 | TRBJ2-1 | TRBD1 | TRBV2 | . | CASTVETGAAQFF | TGTGCCAGCACGGTGGAGACAGGGGCCGCGCAGTTCTTC
14 | TRBJ1-5 | . | TRBV28 | . | CASSTPPTIQPQHF | TGTGCCAGCAGTACCCCCCCGACCATCCAGCCCCAGCATTTT
13 | TRBJ2-3 | . | TRBV6-5 | . | CATGEGGGDTQYF | TGTGCCACAGGGGAAGGGGGAGGAGATACGCAGTATTTT
14 | TRBJ2-1 | . | TRBV24-1 | . | CATSITGRLNEQFF | TGTGCCACCAGTATTACCGGGCGACTCAATGAGCAGTTCTTC
14 | TRBJ2-7 | TRBD2 | TRBV3-1/TRBV3-2 | . | CASSHSGTTNEQYF | TGTGCCAGCAGCCATTCCGGGACTACCAACGAGCAGTACTTC
16 | TRBJ2-1 | . | TRBV5-1 | . | CASSFDPGLSYNEQFF | TGCGCCAGCAGCTTTGACCCGGGACTCTCCTACAATGAGCAGTTCTTC
15 | TRBJ2-1 | TRBD2 | TRBV7-3 | . | CASSPAGTNHNEQFF | TGTGCCAGCAGCCCCGCCGGGACTAATCACAATGAGCAGTTCTTC
14 | TRBJ1-1 | . | TRBV19 | once | CASSWVGGDTEAFF | TGTGCCAGTAGTTGGGTCGGGGGGGACACTGAAGCTTTCTTT
16 | TRBJ2-5 | TRBD2 | TRBV5-1 | . | CASSLGLAGAQETQYF | TGCGCCAGCAGCCTTGGACTAGCGGGAGCCCAAGAGACCCAGTACTTC
15 | TRBJ2-5 | TRBD2 | TRBV7-2 | . | CASSGLATTQETQYF | TGTGCCAGCAGCGGACTAGCGACGACCCAAGAGACCCAGTACTTC
14 | TRBJ1-2 | TRBD1 | TRBV29-1 | once | CSVSQGVKAYGYTF | TGCAGCGTCTCACAGGGGGTTAAGGCTTATGGCTACACCTTC
19 | TRBJ2-1 | . | TRBV6-2/TRBV6-3 | . | CASSYSTSGRGSIGNEQFF | TGTGCCAGCAGTTACTCGACGAGCGGTAGGGGATCTATTGGTAATGAGCAGTTCTTC
16 | TRBJ2-1 | . | TRBV19 | . | CASRLEGAVSYNEQFF | TGTGCCAGTAGGTTGGAAGGGGCCGTCTCCTACAATGAGCAGTTCTTC
15 | TRBJ1-4 | TRBD1 | TRBV19 | . | CASRGQGVLNEKLFF | TGTGCCAGTAGGGGACAGGGGGTTCTTAATGAAAAACTGTTTTTT
15 | TRBJ2-1 | TRBD2 | TRBV28 | . | CASTLAGGSYNEQFF | TGTGCCAGCACCCTCGCGGGAGGCTCCTACAATGAGCAGTTCTTC
16 | TRBJ2-1 | . | TRBV5-1 | . | CASSLITSSSYNEQFF | TGCGCCAGCAGCTTAATAACTAGTAGCTCCTACAATGAGCAGTTCTTC
13 | TRBJ2-7 | . | TRBV11-2 | . | CASSASWVAEQYF | TGTGCCAGCAGCGCAAGCTGGGTAGCTGAGCAGTACTTC
15 | TRBJ2-7 | TRBD1 | TRBV6-1 | once | CASREVWAGGYEQYF | TGTGCCAGCAGAGAAGTCTGGGCAGGGGGCTACGAGCAGTACTTC
13 | TRBJ1-3 | . | TRBV28 | . | CASSSGAGNTIYF | TGTGCCAGCAGTTCCGGGGCTGGAAACACCATATATTTT
15 | TRBJ2-2 | . | TRBV5-4 | . | CASSPQTGNTGELFF | TGTGCCAGCAGCCCTCAGACAGGGAACACCGGGGAGCTGTTTTTT